This T cell receptor beta chain appears in the sequencing data of a study of blood T cell repertoires in COVID-19. As for the study in general: The United States, Italy and Spain supplied acute and convalescent COVID-19 samples.

Per the original data handling: Amplified reference gene primers provided the basis for estimating nucleated cell counts. The data were produced by immunoSEQ multiplex PCR, yet TCRdb's version contains in-frame clones alone and is incomplete. V and J calls and clone size are those listed in that table; D and trimming were worked out from the DNA. Of 210,000 or so clones in the sample, 90% were seen once. The ends were cut back, 4 bases at V and 8 bases at J, with 20 bases in the middle. Germline V gives CDR1 MGHRA, CDR2 YSYEKL. The CDR3 totals 15 residues. The TCR was taken from a man aged 45 to 65 with acute or convalescent COVID-19. Sequencing was performed on peripheral blood. V and J are TRBV4-1 and TRBJ1-2; a weak D match, TRBD1 (6 bases). CDR3 in DNA: TGCGCCAGCAGCCGGGCCGGACAGTCCTTTGGAGGCTACACCTTC. Protein sequence: CASSRAGQSFGGYTF.